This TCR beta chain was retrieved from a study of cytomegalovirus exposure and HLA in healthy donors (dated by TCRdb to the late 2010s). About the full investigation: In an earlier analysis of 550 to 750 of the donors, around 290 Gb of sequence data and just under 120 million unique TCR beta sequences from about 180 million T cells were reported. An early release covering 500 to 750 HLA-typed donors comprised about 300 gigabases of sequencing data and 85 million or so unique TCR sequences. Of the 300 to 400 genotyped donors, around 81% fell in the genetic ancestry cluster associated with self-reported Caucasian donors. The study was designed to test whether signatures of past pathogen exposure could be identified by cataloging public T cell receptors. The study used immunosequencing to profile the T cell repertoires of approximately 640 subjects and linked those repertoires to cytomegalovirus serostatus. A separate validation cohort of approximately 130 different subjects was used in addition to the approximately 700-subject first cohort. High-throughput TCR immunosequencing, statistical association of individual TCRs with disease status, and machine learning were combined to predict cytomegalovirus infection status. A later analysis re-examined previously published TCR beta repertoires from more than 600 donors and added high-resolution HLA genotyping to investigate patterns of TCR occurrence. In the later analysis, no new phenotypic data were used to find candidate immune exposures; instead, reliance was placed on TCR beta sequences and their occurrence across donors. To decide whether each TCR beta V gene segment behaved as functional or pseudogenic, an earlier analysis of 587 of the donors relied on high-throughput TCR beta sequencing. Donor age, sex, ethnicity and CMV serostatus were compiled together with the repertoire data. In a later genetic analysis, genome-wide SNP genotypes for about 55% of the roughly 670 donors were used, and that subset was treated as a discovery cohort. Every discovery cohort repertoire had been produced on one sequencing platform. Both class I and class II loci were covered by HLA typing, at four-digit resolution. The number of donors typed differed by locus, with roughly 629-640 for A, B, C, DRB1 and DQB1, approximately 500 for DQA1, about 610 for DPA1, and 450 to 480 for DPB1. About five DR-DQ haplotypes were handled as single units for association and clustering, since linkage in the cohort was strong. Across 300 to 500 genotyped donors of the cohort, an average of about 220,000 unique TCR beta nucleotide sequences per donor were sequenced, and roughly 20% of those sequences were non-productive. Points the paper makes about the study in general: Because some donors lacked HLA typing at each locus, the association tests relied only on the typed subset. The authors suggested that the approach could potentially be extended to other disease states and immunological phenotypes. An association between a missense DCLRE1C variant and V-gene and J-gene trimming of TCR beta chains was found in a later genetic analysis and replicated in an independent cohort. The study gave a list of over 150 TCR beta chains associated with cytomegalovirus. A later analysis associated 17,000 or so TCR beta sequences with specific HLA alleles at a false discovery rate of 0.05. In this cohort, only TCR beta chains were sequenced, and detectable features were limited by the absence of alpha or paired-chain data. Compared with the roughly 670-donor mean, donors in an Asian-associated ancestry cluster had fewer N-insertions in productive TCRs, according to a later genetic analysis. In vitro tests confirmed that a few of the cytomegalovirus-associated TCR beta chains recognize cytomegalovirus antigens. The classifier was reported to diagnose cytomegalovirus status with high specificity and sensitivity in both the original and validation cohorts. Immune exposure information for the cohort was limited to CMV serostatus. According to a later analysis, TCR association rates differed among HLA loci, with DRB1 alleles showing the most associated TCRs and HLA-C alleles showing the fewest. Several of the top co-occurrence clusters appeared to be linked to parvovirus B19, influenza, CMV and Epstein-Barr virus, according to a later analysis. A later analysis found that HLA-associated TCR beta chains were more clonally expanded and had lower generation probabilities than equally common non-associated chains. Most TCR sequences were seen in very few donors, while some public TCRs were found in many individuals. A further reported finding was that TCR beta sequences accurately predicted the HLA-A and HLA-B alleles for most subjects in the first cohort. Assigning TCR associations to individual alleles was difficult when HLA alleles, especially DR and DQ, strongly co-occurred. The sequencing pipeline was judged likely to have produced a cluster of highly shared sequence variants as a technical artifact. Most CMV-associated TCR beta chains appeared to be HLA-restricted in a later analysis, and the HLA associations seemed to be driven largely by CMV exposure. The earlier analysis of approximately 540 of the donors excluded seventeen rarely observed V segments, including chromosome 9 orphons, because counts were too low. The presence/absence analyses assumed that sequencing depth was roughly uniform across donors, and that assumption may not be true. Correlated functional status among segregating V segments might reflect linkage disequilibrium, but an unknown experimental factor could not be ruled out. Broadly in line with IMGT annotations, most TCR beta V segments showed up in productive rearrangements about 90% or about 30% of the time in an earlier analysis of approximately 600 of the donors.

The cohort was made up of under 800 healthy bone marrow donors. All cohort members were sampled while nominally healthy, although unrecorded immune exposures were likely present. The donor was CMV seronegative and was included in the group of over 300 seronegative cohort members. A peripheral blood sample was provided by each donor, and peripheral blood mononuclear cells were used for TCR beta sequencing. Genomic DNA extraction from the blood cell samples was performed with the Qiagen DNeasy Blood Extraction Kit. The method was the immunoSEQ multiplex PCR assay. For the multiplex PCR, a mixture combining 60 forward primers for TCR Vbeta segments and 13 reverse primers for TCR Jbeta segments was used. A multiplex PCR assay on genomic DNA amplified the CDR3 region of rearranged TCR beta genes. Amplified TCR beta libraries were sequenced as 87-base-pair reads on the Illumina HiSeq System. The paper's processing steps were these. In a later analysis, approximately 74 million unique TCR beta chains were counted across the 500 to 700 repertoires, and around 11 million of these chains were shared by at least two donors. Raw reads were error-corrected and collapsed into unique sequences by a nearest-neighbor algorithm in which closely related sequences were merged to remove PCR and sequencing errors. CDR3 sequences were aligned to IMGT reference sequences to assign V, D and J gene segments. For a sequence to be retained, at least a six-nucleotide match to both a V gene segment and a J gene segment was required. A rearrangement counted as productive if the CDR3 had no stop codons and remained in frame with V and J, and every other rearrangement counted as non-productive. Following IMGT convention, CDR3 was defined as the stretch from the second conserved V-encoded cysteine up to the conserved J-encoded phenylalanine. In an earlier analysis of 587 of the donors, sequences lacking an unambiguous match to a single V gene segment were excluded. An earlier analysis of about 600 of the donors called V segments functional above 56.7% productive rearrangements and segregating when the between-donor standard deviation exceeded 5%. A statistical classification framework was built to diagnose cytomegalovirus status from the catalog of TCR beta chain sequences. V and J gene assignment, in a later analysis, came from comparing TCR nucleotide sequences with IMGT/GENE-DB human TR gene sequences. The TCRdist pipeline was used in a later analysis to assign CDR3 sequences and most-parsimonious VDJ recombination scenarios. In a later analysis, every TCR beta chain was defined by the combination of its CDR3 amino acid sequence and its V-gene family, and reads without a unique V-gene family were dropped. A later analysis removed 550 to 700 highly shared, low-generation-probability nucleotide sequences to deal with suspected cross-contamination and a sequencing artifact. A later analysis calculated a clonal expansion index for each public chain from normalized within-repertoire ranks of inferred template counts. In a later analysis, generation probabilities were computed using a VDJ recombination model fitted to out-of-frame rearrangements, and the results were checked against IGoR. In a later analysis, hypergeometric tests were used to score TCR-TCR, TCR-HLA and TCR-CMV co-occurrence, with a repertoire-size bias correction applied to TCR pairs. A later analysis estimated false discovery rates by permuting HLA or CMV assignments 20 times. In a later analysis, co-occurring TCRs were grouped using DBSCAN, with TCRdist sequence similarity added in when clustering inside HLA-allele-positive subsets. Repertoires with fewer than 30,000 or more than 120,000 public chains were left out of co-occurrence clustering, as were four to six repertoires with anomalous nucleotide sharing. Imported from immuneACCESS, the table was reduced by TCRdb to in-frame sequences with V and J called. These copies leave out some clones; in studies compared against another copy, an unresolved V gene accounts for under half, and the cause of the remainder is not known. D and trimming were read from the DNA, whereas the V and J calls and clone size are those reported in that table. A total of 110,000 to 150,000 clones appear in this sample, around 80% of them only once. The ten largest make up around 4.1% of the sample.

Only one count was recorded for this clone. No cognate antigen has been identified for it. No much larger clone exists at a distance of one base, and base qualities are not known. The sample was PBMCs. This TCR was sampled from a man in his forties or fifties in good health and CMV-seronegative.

The CDR3 amino acid sequence is: CAATQTTAGTTEAFF. In nucleotide form, the sequence is TGTGCCGCAACCCAGACGACCGCGGGGACCACTGAAGCTTTCTTT. The chain joins TRBV30 to TRBJ1-1; a tentative D match to TRBD1 spans 5 bases. V loses 8 bases, J loses 4 bases, and the germline ends lie 23 bases apart. Including cysteine and phenylalanine, the CDR3 has 15 amino acids. Only CDR3 DNA is held: 45 bases, read in frame from base 1. The germline V gene (reference sequence) yields GTSNPN for CDR1 and SVGIG for CDR2.